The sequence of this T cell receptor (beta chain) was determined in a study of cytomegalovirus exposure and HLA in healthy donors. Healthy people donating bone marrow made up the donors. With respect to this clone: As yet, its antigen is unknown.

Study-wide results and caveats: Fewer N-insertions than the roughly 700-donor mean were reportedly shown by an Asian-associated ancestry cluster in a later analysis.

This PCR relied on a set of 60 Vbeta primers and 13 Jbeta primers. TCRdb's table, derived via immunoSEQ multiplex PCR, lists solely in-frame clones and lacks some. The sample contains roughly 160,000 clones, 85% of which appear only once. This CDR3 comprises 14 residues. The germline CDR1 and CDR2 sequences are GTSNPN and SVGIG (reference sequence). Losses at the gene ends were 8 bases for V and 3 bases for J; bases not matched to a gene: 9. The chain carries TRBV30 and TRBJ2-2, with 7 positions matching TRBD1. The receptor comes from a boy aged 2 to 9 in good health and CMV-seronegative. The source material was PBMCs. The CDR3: CAGLRQGDTGELFF. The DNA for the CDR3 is TGTGCCGGACTGAGACAGGGCGACACCGGGGAGCTGTTTTTT. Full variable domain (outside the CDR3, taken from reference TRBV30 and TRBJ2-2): SQTIHQWPATLVQPVGSPLSLECTVEGTSNPNLYWYRQAAGRGLQLLFYSVGIGQISSEVPQNLSASRPQDRQFILSSKKLLLSDSGFYLCAGLRQGDTGELFFGEGSRLTVL.